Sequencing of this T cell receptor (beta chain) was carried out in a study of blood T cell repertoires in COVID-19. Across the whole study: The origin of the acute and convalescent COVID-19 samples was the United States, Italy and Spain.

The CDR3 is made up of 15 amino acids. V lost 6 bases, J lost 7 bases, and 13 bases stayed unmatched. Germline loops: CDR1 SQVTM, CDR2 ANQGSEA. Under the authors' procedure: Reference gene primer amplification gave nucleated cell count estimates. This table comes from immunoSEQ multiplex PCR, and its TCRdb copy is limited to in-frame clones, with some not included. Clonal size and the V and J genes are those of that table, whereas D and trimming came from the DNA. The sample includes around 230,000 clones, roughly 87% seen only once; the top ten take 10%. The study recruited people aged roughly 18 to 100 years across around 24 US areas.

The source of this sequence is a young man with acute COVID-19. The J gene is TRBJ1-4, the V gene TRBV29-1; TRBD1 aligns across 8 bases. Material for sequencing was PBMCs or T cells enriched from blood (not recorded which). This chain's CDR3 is CSVSGGSSVSEKLFF. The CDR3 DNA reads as TGCAGCGTCTCAGGGGGCTCGTCTGTTTCTGAAAAACTGTTTTTT.